A selection of T cell receptor beta chains follows, all from one sample in a study of cytomegalovirus exposure and HLA in healthy donors. The data were produced by immunoSEQ multiplex PCR, yet TCRdb's version contains in-frame clones alone and is incomplete. The table lists 130,000 to 150,000 clones, roughly 80% of them singletons. Sequencing was performed on PBMCs. The receptors originated from a woman aged 50 to 60 in good health and CMV-seropositive. The CDR3 runs from the conserved cysteine through the conserved F or W. Each record gives: D gene, V gene, J gene, clone size, CDR3 protein, CDR3 DNA. The D gene is left open where the match is weak. The size field is filled for only some rows; it gives once, few, many or a size class.

d_gene: NA; v_gene: TRBV28; j_gene: TRBJ2-3; abundance: NA; CDR3aa: CASSFGGGLTDTQYF; CDR3nt: TGTGCCAGCAGTTTCGGCGGAGGTCTCACAGATACGCAGTATTTT
d_gene: NA; v_gene: TRBV10-3; j_gene: TRBJ1-1; abundance: NA; CDR3aa: CAISESYPGANTEAFF; CDR3nt: TGTGCCATCAGTGAGTCCTATCCAGGGGCAAACACTGAAGCTTTCTTT
d_gene: TRBD1; v_gene: TRBV6-5; j_gene: TRBJ1-1; abundance: NA; CDR3aa: CASSTPAGGGTEAFF; CDR3nt: TGTGCCAGCAGTACCCCCGCAGGGGGCGGGACTGAAGCTTTCTTT
d_gene: NA; v_gene: TRBV7-9; j_gene: TRBJ2-5; abundance: NA; CDR3aa: CASSFPRGRETQYF; CDR3nt: TGTGCCAGCAGCTTTCCCCGGGGAAGAGAGACCCAGTACTTC
d_gene: TRBD1; v_gene: TRBV14; j_gene: TRBJ2-1; abundance: NA; CDR3aa: CASSQGDRVNEQFF; CDR3nt: TGTGCCAGCAGCCAAGGAGACAGGGTTAATGAGCAGTTCTTC
d_gene: TRBD1; v_gene: TRBV18; j_gene: TRBJ2-7; abundance: few; CDR3aa: CASSPPGGSYEQYF; CDR3nt: TGTGCCAGCTCACCTCCAGGGGGCTCCTACGAGCAGTACTTC
d_gene: TRBD2; v_gene: TRBV5-1; j_gene: TRBJ2-2; abundance: few; CDR3aa: CASSLGGGENTGELFF; CDR3nt: TGCGCCAGCAGCTTAGGCGGGGGGGAGAACACCGGGGAGCTGTTTTTT
d_gene: TRBD1; v_gene: TRBV28; j_gene: TRBJ2-7; abundance: few; CDR3aa: CASSLTGQGDEQYF; CDR3nt: TGTGCCAGCAGTTTAACCGGACAGGGGGACGAGCAGTACTTC
d_gene: TRBD1; v_gene: TRBV20-1; j_gene: TRBJ1-1; abundance: NA; CDR3aa: CSATDRGAFF; CDR3nt: TGCAGTGCCACGGACAGGGGGGCTTTCTTT
d_gene: TRBD1; v_gene: TRBV30; j_gene: TRBJ2-6; abundance: NA; CDR3aa: CATGTALTGANVLTF; CDR3nt: TGTGCAACCGGGACAGCCCTCACGGGGGCCAACGTCCTGACTTTC
d_gene: NA; v_gene: TRBV5-1; j_gene: TRBJ2-7; abundance: NA; CDR3aa: CASSHNYEQYF; CDR3nt: TGCGCCAGCAGCCACAACTACGAGCAGTACTTC
d_gene: TRBD1; v_gene: TRBV6-1; j_gene: TRBJ1-5; abundance: NA; CDR3aa: CASREDRGLSNQPQHF; CDR3nt: TGTGCCAGCAGGGAAGACAGGGGGCTTAGCAATCAGCCCCAGCATTTT
d_gene: NA; v_gene: TRBV4-1; j_gene: TRBJ2-3; abundance: NA; CDR3aa: CASSQEETATEVDTQYF; CDR3nt: TGCGCCAGCAGCCAAGAGGAGACAGCGACGGAAGTCGATACGCAGTATTTT
d_gene: NA; v_gene: TRBV7-3; j_gene: TRBJ2-1; abundance: few; CDR3aa: CASRRGLSFYNEQFF; CDR3nt: TGTGCCAGCAGGCGGGGACTCTCCTTCTACAATGAGCAGTTCTTC
d_gene: TRBD1; v_gene: TRBV6-1; j_gene: TRBJ2-2; abundance: once; CDR3aa: CATVKDRGNTGELFF; CDR3nt: TGTGCCACCGTAAAGGACAGGGGCAACACCGGGGAGCTGTTTTTT
d_gene: TRBD2; v_gene: TRBV7-2; j_gene: TRBJ2-2; abundance: once; CDR3aa: CASSFLGGANTGELFF; CDR3nt: TGTGCCAGCAGCTTTCTTGGGGGGGCGAACACCGGGGAGCTGTTTTTT
d_gene: NA; v_gene: TRBV7-2; j_gene: TRBJ1-2; abundance: NA; CDR3aa: CASSLMGPKDGYTF; CDR3nt: TGTGCCAGCAGCTTAATGGGCCCGAAGGATGGCTACACCTTC
d_gene: NA; v_gene: TRBV11-3; j_gene: TRBJ2-7; abundance: NA; CDR3aa: CASSLGLLDEQYF; CDR3nt: TGTGCCAGCAGCTTAGGCCTATTGGACGAGCAGTACTTC
d_gene: TRBD1; v_gene: TRBV7-2; j_gene: TRBJ1-2; abundance: few; CDR3aa: CASSLRTGWPPNYGYTF; CDR3nt: TGTGCCAGCAGCTTAAGGACAGGGTGGCCACCTAACTATGGCTACACCTTC